This T cell receptor (beta chain) was captured by sequencing in a study of T cells after yellow fever vaccination. TCRdb redid the calling of the 5' RACE reads with MiXCR, one entry per CDR3 protein. The sample has hundreds of thousands of distinct CDR3 sequences; more than 9% are singletons. Trimming removed 4 bases from V and 4 bases from J; junction bases left unmatched: 8. This CDR3 contains 15 residues. Germline V CDR1 and CDR2: SGHDN, FVKESK. This TCR was sampled from a man aged 30 to 39 who received the YFV17D yellow fever vaccine. The material was PBMCs, obtained on the day of the yellow fever booster vaccination. This chain joins TRBV14 and TRBJ2-7; 9 nucleotides agree with TRBD2. CDR3 protein: CASSLISGSRYEQYF. CDR3 nucleotides: TGTGCCAGCAGCCTAATTAGCGGGAGCCGTTACGAGCAGTACTTC.